This TCR beta chain was identified during a study of CD4 T cells in relation to SARS-CoV-2 and coronaviruses. General study results and limits: Roughly 65% of donors had memory CD4+ clonotypes crossrecognizing SARS-CoV-2 and common cold coronavirus spike. Culture-expanded clones reflect memory recall rather than primary priming during culture.

Concerning this clone itself: The target antigen is unknown.

Using immunoSEQ multiplex PCR, the repertoire was profiled, and TCRdb retains in-frame clones only, with some absent. This table holds approximately 50,000 clones, roughly 94% found once. V was pared by 3 bases and J by 3 bases, with 8 bases of the junction left unmatched. Germline CDR1 and CDR2: WSHSY and SAAADI. The CDR3 covers 16 residues. The specimen sequenced was naive CD4+ T cells from PBMCs. Noted subset: naive CD4+ T cells isolated by negative enrichment. The TCR originated in an adult with COVID-19. The gene calls are TRBV10-2 and TRBJ2-7; 10 nucleotides line up with TRBD2. The CDR3 region has the DNA TGCGCCAGCAGTGACCGTAGCGGGAGGCCATTCTACGAGCAGTACTTC. As protein: CASSDRSGRPFYEQYF.